The 13 T cell receptor beta chains in this list originate from one sample, sequenced in a study of CD8 T cells in ankylosing spondylitis. Regarding the study as a whole: Ankylosing spondylitis blood appeared to be characterized by a TCR beta motif of several highly homologous variants.

TCRdb ran MiXCR on the 5' RACE reads and lists one entry per CDR3 protein. The sample carries about 420,000 distinct CDR3 sequences, approximately 20% recorded once. The antigens these receptors bind are not known. Sequenced material: blood, either unsorted or a sorted T cell fraction (not recorded which). All receptors derive from a male donor with ankylosing spondylitis.

In this sample, this clonotype turned up once. The chain uses TRBV12-3 or TRBV12-4 and TRBJ2-7; D could derive from TRBD1 or TRBD2 (5 bases each). The V and J ends lost 6 bases and 7 bases respectively, with 19 bases between them. This CDR3 spans 14 amino acids. The CDR3 region has the DNA TGTGCCAGCAGACTGGGACGTAGCCGCGGGGAGCAGTACTTC. Its translation: CASRLGRSRGEQYF.

The J gene is TRBJ2-7, the V gene TRBV7-3, with TRBD2 matching over 9 bases. The CDR3 covers 14 residues. Per the germline V gene, CDR1 is SGHTA and CDR2 is FQGTGA. J gave up 5 bases and V 6 bases, and 8 bases lay outside the gene matches. The CDR3 DNA is TGTGCCAGCAGTAGAATAGCGGGAGTCGACGAGCAGTACTTC. Its protein product is CASSRIAGVDEQYF.

In this sample, this clonotype turned up a few times. The chain joins TRBV28 to TRBJ1-5; 9 bases map to TRBD1. The germline V gene has CDR1 MDHEN and CDR2 SYDVKM. V was clipped by 6 bases and J by 11 bases; unmatched bases: 11. The CDR3 runs to 14 residues. The DNA of the CDR3 is TGTGCCAGCAGCACCCCGGGACAGGGATTTTCCCAGCATTTT. It translates to CASSTPGQGFSQHF.

This chain uses TRBV29-1 with TRBJ2-3, with D perhaps matching TRBD2 (6 bases). V lost 4 bases, J lost 6 bases, and 17 bases lay in between. The CDR3 extends over 14 amino acids. Germline V lookup: CDR1 SQVTM, CDR2 ANQGSEA. CDR3 amino acids: CSVGGAENSDTQYF. The DNA for the CDR3 is TGCAGCGTTGGCGGGGCAGAAAACTCCGATACGCAGTATTTT.

Only one count was recorded for this clonotype. J is TRBJ2-2 and V is TRBV9; no definite D call. This CDR3 has 14 residues. In germline, CDR1 is SGDLS, CDR2 YYNGEE. V was trimmed by 0 bases and J by 6 bases, leaving 9 bases between them. This CDR3 reads CASSVVGQSGELFF. CDR3 coding DNA: TGTGCCAGCAGCGTAGTCGGCCAATCCGGGGAGCTGTTTTTT.

This chain links TRBV4-3 with TRBJ1-1, with a possible D match to TRBD1 (6 bases). Germline CDR1 is LGHNA and CDR2 is YSLEER. Trimming shortened V by 4 bases and J by 0 bases, and 12 bases separated the two germline ends. CDR3 length: 15 residues. This chain's CDR3 is CASSPGVSLNTEAFF. As DNA, the CDR3 is TGCGCCAGCAGCCCAGGGGTAAGCCTGAACACTGAAGCTTTCTTT.

Only a few counts were recorded for this clonotype. The chain employs TRBV19 and TRBJ1-1; no definite D call. Trimming pared 2 bases from V and 3 bases from J, leaving 13 bases between. The CDR3 covers 15 residues. CDR1 is LNHDA and CDR2 is SQIVND in the germline V gene (reference sequence). Written as DNA, the CDR3 is TGTGCCAGTAGTATACAGGCGGGTGTAGACACTGAAGCTTTCTTT. This codes for CASSIQAGVDTEAFF.

This clonotype was counted a few times. This chain joins TRBV29-1 and TRBJ2-3, with 7 bases matching TRBD2. J gave up 9 bases and V 7 bases, and 7 bases lay outside the gene matches. The CDR3 runs 11 residues. Germline CDR1 reads SQVTM; CDR2 reads ANQGSEA. The CDR3 protein is CSASSGSTQYF. The CDR3 nucleotides are TGCAGCGCATCTAGCGGATCCACGCAGTATTTT.

This clonotype was observed a handful of times. The chain joins TRBV18 to TRBJ2-1; 14 bases map to TRBD2. V trimming: 6 bases; J trimming: 9 bases; junction bases outside the gene matches: 7. This CDR3 is 15 amino acids long. Germline lookup yields CDR1 KGHSH and CDR2 LQKENI. This chain's CDR3 is CASSEGLAGVAEQFF. In DNA form, the CDR3 reads TGTGCCAGCTCCGAGGGACTAGCGGGAGTCGCTGAGCAGTTCTTC.

The chain combines TRBV6-1 with TRBJ2-7; 8 positions agree with TRBD1. Germline V CDR1 and CDR2: MNHNS, SASEGT. The V segment lost 7 bases and the J segment 1 base; nucleotides outside the gene matches: 6. The CDR3 has 14 residues. CDR3 sequence (DNA): TGTGCCAGCAAGACGACAGGGGCATCCTACGAGCAGTACTTC. As protein: CASKTTGASYEQYF.

In its sample, this clonotype was seen many times. The chain is built from TRBV5-1 and TRBJ2-4; no reliable D call. V gave up 4 bases and J gave up 8 bases, with 10 bases separating them. CDR1 and CDR2 from the germline V gene are SGHRS and YFSETQ. The CDR3 is made up of 12 amino acids. The CDR3 bases are TGCGCCAGCAGCCGAGGCGGTGACATTCAGTACTTC. Protein product: CASSRGGDIQYF.

This clonotype was counted a few times. The chain uses TRBV20-1 and TRBJ2-1, with D perhaps matching TRBD1 (6 bases). This CDR3 comprises 14 residues. V lost 5 bases and J 5 bases, leaving 16 bases between the germline ends. CDR1 and CDR2 from the germline V gene are DFQATT and SNEGSKA (reference sequence). CDR3 region: CSAHRQAPDNEQFF. The CDR3 DNA is TGCAGTGCTCATAGACAGGCCCCGGACAATGAGCAGTTCTTC.

This clonotype was detected once. The chain employs TRBV20-1 and TRBJ2-2; 7 nucleotides line up with TRBD1. Germline values: CDR1 DFQATT, CDR2 SNEGSKA (reference sequence). With V trimmed by 6 bases and J by 5 bases, 9 bases remained unmatched. The CDR3 length is 14 residues. The CDR3 bases are TGCAGTGCCCACCCGGGACAGCTTACCGGGGAGCTGTTTTTT. Protein: CSAHPGQLTGELFF.